This TCR beta chain was captured by sequencing in a study of shared clonotypes between healthy human individuals. Produced via immunoSEQ multiplex PCR; TCRdb's table is partial and in-frame only. The sample carries some 2.3 million clones, just over 90% recorded once. CDR1 is SGHNT, CDR2 YYREEE, per germline (reference sequence). This CDR3 spans 12 amino acids. Deletions cut 7 bases from V and 6 bases from J, with 11 bases between. The chain uses TRBV5-4 and TRBJ2-1; no clear D gene. This receptor was taken from a man aged 18 to 35 in good health. Some clones in this sample may be carry-over from other donors' samples. Sequenced: naive CD4+ T cells from PBMCs. Subset specified: CD45RA+ positively selected. Here the CDR3 reads CASQSATNEQFF. CDR3 nucleotide sequence: TGTGCCAGCCAGTCGGCCACCAATGAGCAGTTCTTC.